This T cell receptor (beta chain) was sequenced in a study of blood T cell repertoires in COVID-19. About the research overall: Donors in the United States, Italy and Spain gave samples during acute or convalescent COVID-19. T cells, B-cell-depleted T cells, or PBMCs supplied cDNA or gDNA.

Original analysis: The authors estimated nucleated cell counts from reference gene primer amplification. Data came from immunoSEQ multiplex PCR; TCRdb stores just in-frame clones and leaves some out. V and J calls and clone size are as listed in that table; D and trimming were resolved from the DNA. The table lists hundreds of thousands of clones, roughly 85% of them singletons. The sample holds one count of this clone. Trimming took off 6 bases at V and 0 bases at J, with 16 bases between the two ends. The CDR3 spans 16 residues. Germline V lookup: CDR1 MDHEN, CDR2 SYDVKM. The TCR comes from a man aged 18 to 30 with active or convalescent COVID-19. Material: peripheral blood. This chain connects TRBV28 to TRBJ2-3; possibly TRBD2 for D (6 bases). Written as DNA, the CDR3 is TGTGCCAGCAGCTCTCTCGGAGGGCCGAGCACAGATACGCAGTATTTT. Translation gives CASSSLGGPSTDTQYF.